The entry that follows covers one T cell receptor beta chain sequence. Its antigen is not known. The CDR3 totals 15 residues. V was shortened by 4 bases and J by 0 bases, with 12 bases between the two germline ends. The germline V gene encodes CDR1 SGHVS and CDR2 FNYEAQ. This sample's treatment: oral pan-JAK inhibitor, 5-10 mg twice daily. This entry is derived from a study of CD8+ T cells in alopecia areata. Study details: Treatment with tofacitinib (6 to 18 months) was followed by 6 months off drug.

Extracted RNA was reverse transcribed, and the resulting cDNA served as sequencing template. Produced via immunoSEQ multiplex PCR; TCRdb's table is partial and in-frame only. The sample includes around 270,000 clones, 58% of them seen just once. General study findings and limits: Many expanded lesional clones stayed in scalp and blood while on tofacitinib. Sequencing of scalp samples also captures resident alphabeta T cells of normal skin. Expanded CD8+ clones among the top 100, as well as scalp clonality, were significantly decreased by tofacitinib.

The chain joins TRBV7-6 to TRBJ2-5; no definite D call. The clonotype comes from a human donor with alopecia areata. Sequenced here: CD4+ T cells sorted from blood, sampled at week 24, from a patient treated with tofacitinib. The CDR3 nucleotides are TGTGCCAGCAGCTGGATGGAGCCGCACCAAGAGACCCAGTACTTC. This codes for CASSWMEPHQETQYF.